The entry below gives a single TCR beta chain sequence along with its context. The source of the sample is a study of T cell changes during pregnancy in multiple sclerosis. This CDR3 has 15 residues. Per germline, CDR1 SGHNT and CDR2 YYREEE (reference sequence). The ends lost 1 base at V and 7 bases at J; junction bases unmatched: 5. TCRdb's table, derived via immunoSEQ multiplex PCR, lists solely in-frame clones and lacks some. In the table there are 45,000 to 70,000 clones, about 90% of which are singletons. The TCR sequence derives from a female donor with multiple sclerosis, enrolled in a pregnancy study. The sample in question was CD4+ T cells from peripheral blood mononuclear cells, obtained in the second trimester of pregnancy. V is TRBV5-4 and J is TRBJ2-1, with 10 positions matching TRBD2. CDR3 DNA sequence: TGTGCCAGCAGCTTGAAAGCGGGAGGGGTGAATGAGCAGTTCTTC. This encodes CASSLKAGGVNEQFF.